This TCR beta chain was identified during a study of T cells in Graves' hyperthyroidism and ophthalmopathy. TCR beta CDR3 region amplification was performed from RNA transcripts. Initially, a first-round RT-PCR of the TCR CDR3 employed the HTBI primer set. TCRdb analysed the multiplex PCR reads with MiXCR anew, one entry per CDR3 protein. The sample records about 200,000 distinct CDR3 sequences, around 16% being singletons. V was shortened by 11 bases and J by 5 bases, with 9 bases between the two germline ends. Germline V gene sequence: CDR1 LGHNA, CDR2 YNFKEQ. The CDR3 length is 10 residues. The specimen was blood. The genes are TRBV4-2 and TRBJ2-5, with D possibly matching TRBD2 (6 bases). This receptor was obtained from a man aged 35-49 years with Graves' hyperthyroidism. The CDR3 DNA sequence: TGTGCCCCCCGGGGGGAGACCCAGTACTTC. Translated: CAPRGETQYF.